The entry below describes one T cell receptor (beta chain). The source of the sample is a study of T cell clones after liver transplantation. TCRdb's table, derived via immunoSEQ multiplex PCR, lists solely in-frame clones and lacks some. This sample yields 51,000 or so clones, of which less than 90% are seen a single time; about 15% belongs to the top ten. The CDR3 consists of 15 residues. V was clipped by 4 bases and J by 7 bases; unmatched bases: 10. From germline, CDR1 is SGHRS and CDR2 YFSETQ. V is TRBV5-1 and J is TRBJ2-1; 8 bases are shared with TRBD2. The material was CD8+ T cells from blood, obtained 12 months after liver transplant. This clonotype was sampled from a human patient who received a liver transplant. Some T cells may be transferred from the graft donor. CDR3 sequence reads: CASSITSGESNEQFF. DNA for the CDR3: TGCGCCAGCAGCATTACTAGCGGCGAAAGTAATGAGCAGTTCTTC.